The source of this T cell receptor (beta chain) is a study of brain T cells in children with intractable seizures. Sequencing was performed with immunoSEQ multiplex PCR; in TCRdb, only in-frame clones are kept and a portion is missing. The sample lists just under 65,000 clones; around 95% were seen once. Germline CDR1 and CDR2: SGHTA and FQGNSA. The CDR3 consists of 14 residues. Trimming pared 5 bases from V and 3 bases from J, leaving 10 bases between. A note on this clone: Antigen: not known.

General study findings and limits: Clones missing pre-surgery may reflect undersampling of that blood sample. Patients' HCMV serostatus was unknown; virus specificity rests on CDR3 similarity alone.

Sequencing was limited to surgery cases with top T cell transcript signatures in brain tissue. The TCR sequence derives from a boy under three years old with focal cortical dysplasia and intractable seizures. The V call is TRBV7-2, the J call TRBJ1-4; D is ambiguous. The material was peripheral blood, obtained at surgery. The chain's CDR3 is CASSPWGANEKLFF. The DNA for the CDR3 is TGTGCCAGCAGCCCGTGGGGTGCTAATGAAAAACTGTTTTTT.